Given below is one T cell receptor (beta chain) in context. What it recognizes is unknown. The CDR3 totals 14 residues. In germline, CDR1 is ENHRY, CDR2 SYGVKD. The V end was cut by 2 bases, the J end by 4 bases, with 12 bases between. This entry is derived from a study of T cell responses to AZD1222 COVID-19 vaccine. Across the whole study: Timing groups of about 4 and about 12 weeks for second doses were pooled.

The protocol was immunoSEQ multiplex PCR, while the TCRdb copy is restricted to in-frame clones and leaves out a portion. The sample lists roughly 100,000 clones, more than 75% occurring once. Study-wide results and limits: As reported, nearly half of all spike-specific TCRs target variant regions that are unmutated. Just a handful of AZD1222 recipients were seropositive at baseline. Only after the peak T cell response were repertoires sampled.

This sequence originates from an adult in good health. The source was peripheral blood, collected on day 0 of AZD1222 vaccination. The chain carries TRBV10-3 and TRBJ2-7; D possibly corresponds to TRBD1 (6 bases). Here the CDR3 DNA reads TGTGCCATCAGTGAGGTACAGGGATCTTACGAGCAGTACTTC. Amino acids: CAISEVQGSYEQYF.